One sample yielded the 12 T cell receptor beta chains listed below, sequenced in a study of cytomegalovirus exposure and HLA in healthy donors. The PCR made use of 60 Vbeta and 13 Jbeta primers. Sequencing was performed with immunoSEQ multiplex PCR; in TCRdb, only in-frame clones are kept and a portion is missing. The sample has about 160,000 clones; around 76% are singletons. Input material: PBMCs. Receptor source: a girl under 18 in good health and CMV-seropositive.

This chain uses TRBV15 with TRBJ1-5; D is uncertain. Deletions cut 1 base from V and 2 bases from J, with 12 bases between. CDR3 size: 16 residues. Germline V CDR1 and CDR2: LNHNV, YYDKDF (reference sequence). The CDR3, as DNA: TGTGCCACCAGCAGAGCCCCTAGACCGGGCAATCAGCCCCAGCATTTT. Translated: CATSRAPRPGNQPQHF. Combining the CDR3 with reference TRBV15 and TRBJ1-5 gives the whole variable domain DAMVIQNPRYQVTQFGKPVTLSCSQTLNHNVMYWYQQKSSQAPKLLFHYYDKDFNNEADTPDNFQSRRPNTSFCFLDIRSPGLGDTAMYLCATSRAPRPGNQPQHFGDGTRLSIL.

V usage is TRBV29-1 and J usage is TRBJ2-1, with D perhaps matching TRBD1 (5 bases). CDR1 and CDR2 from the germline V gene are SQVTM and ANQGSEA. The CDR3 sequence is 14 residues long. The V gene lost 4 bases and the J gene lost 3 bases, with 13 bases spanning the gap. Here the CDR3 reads CSVVPETVYNEQFF. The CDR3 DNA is TGCAGCGTTGTGCCCGAGACAGTCTACAATGAGCAGTTCTTC.

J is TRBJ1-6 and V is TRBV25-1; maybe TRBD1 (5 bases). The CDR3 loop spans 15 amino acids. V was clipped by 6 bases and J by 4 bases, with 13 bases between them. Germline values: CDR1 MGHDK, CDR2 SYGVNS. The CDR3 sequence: CASRSGTLYNSPLHF. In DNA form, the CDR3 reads TGTGCCAGCAGGTCCGGGACTTTATATAATTCACCCCTCCACTTT.

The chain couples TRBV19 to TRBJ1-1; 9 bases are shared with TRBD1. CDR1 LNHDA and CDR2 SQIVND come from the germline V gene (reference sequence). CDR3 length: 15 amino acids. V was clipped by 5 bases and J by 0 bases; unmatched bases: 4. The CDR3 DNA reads TGTGCCAGTAGTGCCTGGGACAGGGTGAACACTGAAGCTTTCTTT. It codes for CASSAWDRVNTEAFF.

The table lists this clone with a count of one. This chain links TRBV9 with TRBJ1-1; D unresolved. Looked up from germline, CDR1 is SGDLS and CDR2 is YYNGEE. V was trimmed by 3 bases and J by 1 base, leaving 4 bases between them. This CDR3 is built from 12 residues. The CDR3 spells CASSAWNTEAFF. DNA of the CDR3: TGTGCCAGCAGCGCCTGGAACACTGAAGCTTTCTTT.

The CDR3 sequence: CASSYHSTGPHEQYF. The CDR3 nucleotides are TGTGCCAGCAGTTACCACTCGACAGGGCCCCACGAGCAGTACTTC. This chain uses TRBV6-6 with TRBJ2-7; 7 bases align to TRBD1. Trimming took 2 bases from V and 5 from J; bases not matched to a gene: 9. Germline V lookup: CDR1 MNHNY, CDR2 SVGAGI (reference sequence). This CDR3 is built from 15 residues.

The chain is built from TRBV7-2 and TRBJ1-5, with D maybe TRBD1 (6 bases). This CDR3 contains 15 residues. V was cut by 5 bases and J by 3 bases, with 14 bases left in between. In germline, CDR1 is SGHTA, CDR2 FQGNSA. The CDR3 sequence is CASSPQGPPNQPQHF. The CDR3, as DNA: TGTGCCAGCAGCCCGCAGGGGCCTCCCAATCAGCCCCAGCATTTT.

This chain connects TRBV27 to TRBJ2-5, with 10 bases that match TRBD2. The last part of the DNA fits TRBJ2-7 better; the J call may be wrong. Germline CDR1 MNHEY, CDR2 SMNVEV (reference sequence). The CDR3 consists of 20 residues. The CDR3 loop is CASSLSGKPAGTSAGYEQYF. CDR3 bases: TGTGCCAGCAGTTTATCAGGAAAGCCAGCCGGGACTAGCGCCGGATACGAGCAGTACTTC.

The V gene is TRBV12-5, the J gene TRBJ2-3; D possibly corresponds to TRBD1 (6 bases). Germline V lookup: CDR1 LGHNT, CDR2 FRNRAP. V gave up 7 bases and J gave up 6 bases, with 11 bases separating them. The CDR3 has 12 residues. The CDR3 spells CASAYTGDTQYF. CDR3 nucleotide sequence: TGTGCTAGTGCATACACAGGGGATACGCAGTATTTT. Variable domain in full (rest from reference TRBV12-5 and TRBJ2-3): DARVTQTPRHKVTEMGQEVTMRCQPILGHNTVFWYRQTMMQGLELLAYFRNRAPLDDSGMPKDRFSAEMPDATLATLKIQPSEPRDSAVYFCASAYTGDTQYFGPGTRLTVL.

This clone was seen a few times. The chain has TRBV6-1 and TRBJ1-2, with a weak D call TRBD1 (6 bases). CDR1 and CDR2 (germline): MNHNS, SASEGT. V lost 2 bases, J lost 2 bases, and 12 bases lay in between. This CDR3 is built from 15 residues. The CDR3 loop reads CASSEMAGENYGYTF. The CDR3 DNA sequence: TGTGCCAGCAGTGAAATGGCAGGGGAGAACTATGGCTACACCTTC.

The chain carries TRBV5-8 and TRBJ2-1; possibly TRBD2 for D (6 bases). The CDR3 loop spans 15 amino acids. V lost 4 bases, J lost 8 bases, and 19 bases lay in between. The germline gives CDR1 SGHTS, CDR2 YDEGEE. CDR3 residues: CASSPRTSWRDEQFF. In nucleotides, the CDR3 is TGTGCCAGCAGCCCCCGGACCAGTTGGAGGGATGAGCAGTTCTTC.

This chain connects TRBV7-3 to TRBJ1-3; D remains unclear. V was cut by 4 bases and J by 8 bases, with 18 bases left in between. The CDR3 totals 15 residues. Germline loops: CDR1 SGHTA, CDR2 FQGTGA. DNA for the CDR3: TGTGCCAGCAGCTCATGGCCGGGGTACCTGGACACCATATATTTT. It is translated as CASSSWPGYLDTIYF.